This T cell receptor beta chain is drawn from a study of T cell responses to AZD1222 COVID-19 vaccine (dated by TCRdb to about 2021). At the level of the whole study: Because spike-specific TCR depth and breadth did not differ between the two schedules, AZD1222 recipients who got a second dose at roughly 4 weeks were pooled with those who got a second dose at roughly 12 weeks. TCR sequencing covered over 230 trial participants: 207 given two doses of AZD1222 and approximately 26 given two doses of MenACWY control vaccine. Trial participants were enrolled by age into 18-55, 56-69 and 70-plus year subgroups, with around 150, 28 and 57 TCR-sequenced participants respectively.

Points the paper makes about the study in general: The whole spike protein was spanned by vaccine-associated CD4 TCRs, and dominant responses were seen in regions 160-218 and 743-854. Conclusions about previously exposed vaccinees are limited because only a handful of AZD1222 recipients were SARS-CoV-2 seropositive at baseline. Spike-specific TCR breadth and depth rose significantly after two AZD1222 doses compared with day 0 and with MenACWY recipients. No day 14 peak-response samples were available, so repertoires were characterized only after the peak T cell response. Participants were mostly white British, with more females than males. The authors suggested clonal diversity may have been underestimated. The 56-69-year group was small, and its depth increase did not reach significance, likely because of low power. Epitopes outside the regions mutated in the B.1.351 and B.1.1.7 variants were reportedly recognized by nearly half of the unique spike-specific TCRs.

The CDR3 regions of human TCRbeta chains were analyzed by immunosequencing. The authors' pipeline ran thus. Repertoire TCRs were matched against a reference library of SARS-CoV-2-specific TCRs generated with the MIRA antigen-specificity platform. Breadth meant the fraction of unique TCRs that were SARS-CoV-2-associated, whereas depth meant the fraction of total T cells that were SARS-CoV-2-associated. Using the MIRA data, every spike-specific TCR was mapped to the spike region that the TCR reacted to and assigned to either a CD4 or a CD8 class. Log10-transformed breadth and depth values were compared by one-way ANOVA with Sidak's multiple comparisons tests. The clones in this table, taken by TCRdb from immuneACCESS, are in-frame only. Not every clone is retained; where verified, under half of the shortfall comes from an unresolved V gene, and the cause of the rest is unknown. That table is the source of V, J and clone size, and D and trimming were worked out from the DNA. The sample records 200,000 to 300,000 clones, just over 90% of which are singletons. 0.5% to 0.65% of the sample comes from the top ten.

About this clone: No cognate antigen has been identified for it. No much larger clonotype is one base removed from it; base qualities were not supplied.

The time point label of this sample denotes: baseline before first vaccination. The vaccinee samples were drawn from two UK trials, COV001 and COV002, one of which was a single-blind randomized controlled phase 2/3 trial testing AZD1222 (ChAdOx1 nCoV-19) in healthy adults. Trial participant PBMC samples were collected at day 0 and day 28 after the second dose for TCRbeta chain sequencing. The V end gives up 2 bases and the J end 2 bases, leaving 6 bases in the junction not matched to a gene. The CDR3 numbers 17 residues from cysteine through phenylalanine. Here the CDR3 DNA is all that survives: 51 bases in frame from base 1. Based on the germline V gene, the CDR1 and CDR2 sequences are MNHEY and SVGEGT.

This material consisted of peripheral blood, taken on day 0 of AZD1222 vaccination. The rearrangement joined TRBV6-2 or TRBV6-3 to TRBJ2-2; TRBD1 lines up with 9 middle nucleotides. This TCR came from an adult in good health. The encoded CDR3 is CASSYPQGQGNTGELFF. The nucleotide sequence reads as follows: TGTGCCAGCAGTTACCCACAGGGACAGGGAAACACCGGGGAGCTGTTTTTT.